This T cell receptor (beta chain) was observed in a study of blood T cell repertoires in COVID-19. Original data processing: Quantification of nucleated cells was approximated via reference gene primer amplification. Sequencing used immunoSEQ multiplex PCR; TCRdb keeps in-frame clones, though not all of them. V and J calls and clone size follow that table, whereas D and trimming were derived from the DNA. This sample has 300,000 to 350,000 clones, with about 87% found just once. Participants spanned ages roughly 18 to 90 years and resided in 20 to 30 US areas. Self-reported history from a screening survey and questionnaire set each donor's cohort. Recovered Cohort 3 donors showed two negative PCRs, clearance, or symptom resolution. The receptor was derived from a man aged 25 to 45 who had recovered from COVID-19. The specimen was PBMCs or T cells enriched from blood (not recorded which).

The CDR3 nucleotides are TGTGCCAGCAGCCAGCTACAGGGCCTCGGGGAGGAGCTGTTTTTT. Translated, it gives CASSQLQGLGEELFF. The chain employs TRBV4-2 and TRBJ2-2, with a tentative D call TRBD1 (6 bases). The CDR3 is made up of 15 amino acids. The V end lost 3 bases, the J end lost 10 bases, and 18 bases lay between the germline ends. In germline, CDR1 is LGHNA, CDR2 YNFKEQ.